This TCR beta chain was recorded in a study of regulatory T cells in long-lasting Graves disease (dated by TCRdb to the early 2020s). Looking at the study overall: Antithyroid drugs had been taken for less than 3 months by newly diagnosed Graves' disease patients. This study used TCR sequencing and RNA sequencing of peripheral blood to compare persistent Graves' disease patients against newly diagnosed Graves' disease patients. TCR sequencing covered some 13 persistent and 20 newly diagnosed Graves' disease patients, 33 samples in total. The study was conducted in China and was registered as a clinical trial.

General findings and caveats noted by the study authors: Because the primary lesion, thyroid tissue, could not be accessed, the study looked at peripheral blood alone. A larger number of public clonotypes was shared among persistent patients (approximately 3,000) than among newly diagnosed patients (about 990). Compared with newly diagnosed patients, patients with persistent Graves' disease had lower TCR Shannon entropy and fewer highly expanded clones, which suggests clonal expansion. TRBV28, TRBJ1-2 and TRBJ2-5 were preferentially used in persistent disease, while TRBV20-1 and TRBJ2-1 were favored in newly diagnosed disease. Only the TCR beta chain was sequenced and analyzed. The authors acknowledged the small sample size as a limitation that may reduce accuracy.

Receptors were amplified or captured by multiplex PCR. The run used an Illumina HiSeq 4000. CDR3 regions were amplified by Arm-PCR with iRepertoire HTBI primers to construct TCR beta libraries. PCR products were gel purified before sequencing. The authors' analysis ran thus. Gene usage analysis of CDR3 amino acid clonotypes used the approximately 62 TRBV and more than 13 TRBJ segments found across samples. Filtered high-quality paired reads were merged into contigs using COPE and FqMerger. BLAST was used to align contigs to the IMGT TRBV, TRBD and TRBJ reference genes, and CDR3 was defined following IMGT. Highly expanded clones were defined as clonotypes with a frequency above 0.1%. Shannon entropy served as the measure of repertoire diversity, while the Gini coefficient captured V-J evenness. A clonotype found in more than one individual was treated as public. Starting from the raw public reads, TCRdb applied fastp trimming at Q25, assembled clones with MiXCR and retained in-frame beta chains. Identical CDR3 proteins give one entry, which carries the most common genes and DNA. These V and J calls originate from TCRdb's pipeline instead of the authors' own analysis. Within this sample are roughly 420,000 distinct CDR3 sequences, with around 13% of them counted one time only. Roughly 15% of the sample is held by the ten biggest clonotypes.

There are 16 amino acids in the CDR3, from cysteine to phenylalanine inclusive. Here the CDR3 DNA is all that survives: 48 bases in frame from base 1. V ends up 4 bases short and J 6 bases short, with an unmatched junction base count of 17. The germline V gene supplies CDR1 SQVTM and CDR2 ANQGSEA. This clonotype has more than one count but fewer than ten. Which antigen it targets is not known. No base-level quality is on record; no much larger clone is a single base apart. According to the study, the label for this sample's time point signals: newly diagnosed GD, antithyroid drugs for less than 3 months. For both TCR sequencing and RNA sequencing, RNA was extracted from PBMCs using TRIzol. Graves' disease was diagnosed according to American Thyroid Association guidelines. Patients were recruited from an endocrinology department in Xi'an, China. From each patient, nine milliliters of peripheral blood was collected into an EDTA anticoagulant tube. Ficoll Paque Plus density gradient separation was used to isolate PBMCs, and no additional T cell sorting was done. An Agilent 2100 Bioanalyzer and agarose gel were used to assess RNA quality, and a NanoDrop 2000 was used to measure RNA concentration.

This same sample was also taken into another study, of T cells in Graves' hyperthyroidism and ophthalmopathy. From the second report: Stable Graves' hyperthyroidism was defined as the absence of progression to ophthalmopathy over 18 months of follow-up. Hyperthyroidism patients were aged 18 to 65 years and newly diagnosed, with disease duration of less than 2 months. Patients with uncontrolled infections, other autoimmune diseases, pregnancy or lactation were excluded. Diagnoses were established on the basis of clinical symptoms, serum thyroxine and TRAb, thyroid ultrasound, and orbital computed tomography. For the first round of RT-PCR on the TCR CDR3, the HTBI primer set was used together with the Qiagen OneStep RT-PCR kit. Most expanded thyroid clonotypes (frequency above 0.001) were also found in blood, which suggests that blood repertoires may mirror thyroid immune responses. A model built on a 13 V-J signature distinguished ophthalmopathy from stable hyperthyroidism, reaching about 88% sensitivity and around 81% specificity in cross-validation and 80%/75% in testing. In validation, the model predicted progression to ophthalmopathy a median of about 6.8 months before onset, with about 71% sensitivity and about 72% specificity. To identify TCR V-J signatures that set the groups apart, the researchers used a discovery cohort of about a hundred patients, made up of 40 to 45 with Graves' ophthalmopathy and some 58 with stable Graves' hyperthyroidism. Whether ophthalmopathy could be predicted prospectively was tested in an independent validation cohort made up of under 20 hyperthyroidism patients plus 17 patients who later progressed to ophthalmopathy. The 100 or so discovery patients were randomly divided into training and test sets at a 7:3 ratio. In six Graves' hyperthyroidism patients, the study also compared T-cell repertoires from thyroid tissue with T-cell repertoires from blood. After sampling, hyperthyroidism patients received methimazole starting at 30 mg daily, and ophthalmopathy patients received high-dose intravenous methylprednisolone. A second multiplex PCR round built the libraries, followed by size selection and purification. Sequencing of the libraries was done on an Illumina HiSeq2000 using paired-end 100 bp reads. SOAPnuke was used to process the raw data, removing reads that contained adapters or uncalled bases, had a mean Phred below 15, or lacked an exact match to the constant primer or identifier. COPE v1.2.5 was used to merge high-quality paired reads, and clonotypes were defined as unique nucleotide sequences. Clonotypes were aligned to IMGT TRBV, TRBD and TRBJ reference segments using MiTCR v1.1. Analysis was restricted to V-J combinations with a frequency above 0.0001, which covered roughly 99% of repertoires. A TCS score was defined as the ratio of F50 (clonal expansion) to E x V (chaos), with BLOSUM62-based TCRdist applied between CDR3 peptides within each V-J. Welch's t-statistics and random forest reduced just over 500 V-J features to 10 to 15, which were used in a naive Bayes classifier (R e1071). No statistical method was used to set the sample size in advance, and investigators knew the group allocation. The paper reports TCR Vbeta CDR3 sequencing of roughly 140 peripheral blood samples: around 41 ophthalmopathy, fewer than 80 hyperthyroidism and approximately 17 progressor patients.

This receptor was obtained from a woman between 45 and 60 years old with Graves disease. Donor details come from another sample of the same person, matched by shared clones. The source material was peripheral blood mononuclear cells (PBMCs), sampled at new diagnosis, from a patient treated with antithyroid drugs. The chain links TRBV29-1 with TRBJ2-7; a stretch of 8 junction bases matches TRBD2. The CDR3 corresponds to CSVGIWSGSLAGEQYF. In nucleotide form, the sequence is TGCAGCGTTGGCATTTGGAGCGGGAGTCTGGCTGGCGAGCAGTACTTC.